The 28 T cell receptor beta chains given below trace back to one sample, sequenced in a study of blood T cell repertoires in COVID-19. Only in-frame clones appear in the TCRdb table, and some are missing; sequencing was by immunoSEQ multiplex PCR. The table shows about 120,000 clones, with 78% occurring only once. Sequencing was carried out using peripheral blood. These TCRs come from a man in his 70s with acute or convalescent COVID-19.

As DNA, the CDR3 is TGTGCCAGCGCCCGGGGGGGAGCGGCGGGGACGAATGGCTACACCTTC. Its translation is CASARGGAAGTNGYTF. V gene TRBV7-6 combines with J gene TRBJ1-2; D is possibly TRBD1 (5 bases). The CDR3 has 16 amino acids. Per germline, CDR1 SGHVS and CDR2 FNYEAQ. V lost 8 bases, J lost 6 bases, and 25 bases lay in between.

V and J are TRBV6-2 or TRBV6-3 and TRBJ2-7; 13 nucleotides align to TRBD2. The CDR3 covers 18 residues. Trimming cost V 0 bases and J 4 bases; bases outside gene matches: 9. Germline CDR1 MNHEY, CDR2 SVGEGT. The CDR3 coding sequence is TGTGCCAGCAGTTACTCGAGAAGGGGACTAGCGGGGAAATACGAGCAGTACTTC. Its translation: CASSYSRRGLAGKYEQYF.

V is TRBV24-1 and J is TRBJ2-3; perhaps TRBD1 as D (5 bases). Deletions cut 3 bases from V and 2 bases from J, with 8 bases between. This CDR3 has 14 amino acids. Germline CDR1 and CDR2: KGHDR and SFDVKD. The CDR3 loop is CATSDRRDTDTQYF. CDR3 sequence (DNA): TGTGCCACCAGTGATCGCAGGGACACAGATACGCAGTATTTT.

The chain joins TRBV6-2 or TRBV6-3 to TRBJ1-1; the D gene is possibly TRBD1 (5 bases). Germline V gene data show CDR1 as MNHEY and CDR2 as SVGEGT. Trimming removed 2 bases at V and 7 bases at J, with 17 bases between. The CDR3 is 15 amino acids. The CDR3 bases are TGTGCCAGCAGTTACGGGCATGGGGCAGGCGGTGAAGCTTTCTTT. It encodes CASSYGHGAGGEAFF.

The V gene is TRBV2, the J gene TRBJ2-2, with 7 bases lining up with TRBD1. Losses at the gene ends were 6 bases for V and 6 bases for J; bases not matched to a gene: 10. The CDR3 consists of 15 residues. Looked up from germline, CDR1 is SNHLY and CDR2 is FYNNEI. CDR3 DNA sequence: TGTGCCAGCAGGGTAGGGGGCCGTATAGCCGGGGAGCTGTTTTTT. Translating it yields CASRVGGRIAGELFF.

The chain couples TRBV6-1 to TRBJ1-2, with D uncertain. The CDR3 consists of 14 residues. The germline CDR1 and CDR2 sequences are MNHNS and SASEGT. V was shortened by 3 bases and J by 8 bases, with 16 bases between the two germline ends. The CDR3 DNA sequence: TGTGCCAGCAGTGATTGGTGGTTGGAGCAGGGCTACACCTTC. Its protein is CASSDWWLEQGYTF.

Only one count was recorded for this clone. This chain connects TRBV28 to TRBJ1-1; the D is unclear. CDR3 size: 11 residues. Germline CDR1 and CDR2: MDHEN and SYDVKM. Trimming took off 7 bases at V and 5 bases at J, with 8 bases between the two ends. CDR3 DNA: TGTGCCAGCATCCGGAGGACTGAAGCTTTCTTT. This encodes CASIRRTEAFF.

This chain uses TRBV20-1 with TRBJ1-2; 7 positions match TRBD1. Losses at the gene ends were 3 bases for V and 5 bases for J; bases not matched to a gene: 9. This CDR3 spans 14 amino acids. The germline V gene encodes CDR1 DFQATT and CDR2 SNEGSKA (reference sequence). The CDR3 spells CSASSPDRVYGYTF. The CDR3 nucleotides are TGCAGTGCTAGTAGCCCCGACAGGGTTTATGGCTACACCTTC.

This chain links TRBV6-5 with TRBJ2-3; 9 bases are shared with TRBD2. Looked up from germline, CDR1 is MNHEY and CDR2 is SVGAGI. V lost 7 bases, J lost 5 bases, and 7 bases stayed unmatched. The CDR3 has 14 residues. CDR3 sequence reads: CASNKRGVGDTQYF. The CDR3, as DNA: TGTGCCAGCAATAAGCGGGGGGTCGGAGATACGCAGTATTTT.

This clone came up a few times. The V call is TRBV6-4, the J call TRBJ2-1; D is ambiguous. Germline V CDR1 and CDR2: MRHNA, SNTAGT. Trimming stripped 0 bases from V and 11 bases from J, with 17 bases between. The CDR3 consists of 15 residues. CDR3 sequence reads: CASSDSSLNPLKQFF. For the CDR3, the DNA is TGTGCCAGCAGTGACTCGTCTTTAAATCCCCTAAAGCAGTTCTTC.

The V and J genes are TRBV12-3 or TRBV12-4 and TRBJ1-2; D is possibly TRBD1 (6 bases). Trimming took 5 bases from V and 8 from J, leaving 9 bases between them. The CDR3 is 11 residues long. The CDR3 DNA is TGTGCCAGCAGTCATAGGGGGGGCTACACCTTC. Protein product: CASSHRGGYTF.

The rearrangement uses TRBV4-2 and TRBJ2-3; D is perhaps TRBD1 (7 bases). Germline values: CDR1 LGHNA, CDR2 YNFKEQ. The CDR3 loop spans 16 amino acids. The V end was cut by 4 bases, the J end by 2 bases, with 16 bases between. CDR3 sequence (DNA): TGTGCCAGCAGCCGGCTACAGGGGAGGATCACAGATACGCAGTATTTT. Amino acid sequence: CASSRLQGRITDTQYF.

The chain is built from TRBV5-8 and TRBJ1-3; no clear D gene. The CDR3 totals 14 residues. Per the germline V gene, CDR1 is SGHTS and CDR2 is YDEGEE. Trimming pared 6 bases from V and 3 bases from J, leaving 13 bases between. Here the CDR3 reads CASTKGLSGNTIYF. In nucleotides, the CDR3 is TGTGCCAGCACCAAAGGACTTAGTGGAAACACCATATATTTT.

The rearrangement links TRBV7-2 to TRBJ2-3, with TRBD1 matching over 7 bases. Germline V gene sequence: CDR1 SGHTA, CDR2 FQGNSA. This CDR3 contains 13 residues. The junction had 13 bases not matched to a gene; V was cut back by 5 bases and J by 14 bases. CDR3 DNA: TGTGCCAGCAGCCCATACAGCCAAGGGGGCCTGTATTTT. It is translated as CASSPYSQGGLYF.

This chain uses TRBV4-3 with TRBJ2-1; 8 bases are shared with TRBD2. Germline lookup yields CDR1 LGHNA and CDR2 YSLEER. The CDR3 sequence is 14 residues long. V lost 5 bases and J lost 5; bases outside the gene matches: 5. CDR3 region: CASSLWTSHNEQFF. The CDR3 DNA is TGCGCCAGCAGCTTATGGACTAGCCACAATGAGCAGTTCTTC.

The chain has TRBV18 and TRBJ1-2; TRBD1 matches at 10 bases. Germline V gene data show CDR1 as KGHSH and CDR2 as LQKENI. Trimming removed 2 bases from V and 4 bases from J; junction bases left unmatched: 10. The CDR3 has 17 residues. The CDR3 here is CASSPIMTGGGFYGYTF. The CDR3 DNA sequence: TGTGCCAGCTCACCAATAATGACAGGGGGCGGCTTCTATGGCTACACCTTC.

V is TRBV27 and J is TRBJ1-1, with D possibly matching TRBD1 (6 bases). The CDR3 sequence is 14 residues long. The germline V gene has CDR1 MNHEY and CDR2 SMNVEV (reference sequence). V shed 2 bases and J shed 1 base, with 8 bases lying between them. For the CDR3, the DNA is TGTGCCAGCAGTTTAATACAGGGGAACACTGAAGCTTTCTTT. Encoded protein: CASSLIQGNTEAFF.

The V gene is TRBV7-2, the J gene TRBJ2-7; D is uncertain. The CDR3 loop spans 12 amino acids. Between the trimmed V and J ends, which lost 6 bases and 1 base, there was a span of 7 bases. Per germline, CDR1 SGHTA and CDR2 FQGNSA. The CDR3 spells CASSHNSYEQYF. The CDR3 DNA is TGTGCCAGCAGTCACAATTCCTACGAGCAGTACTTC. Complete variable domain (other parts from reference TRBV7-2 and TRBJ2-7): GAGVSQSPSNKVTEKGKDVELRCDPISGHTALYWYRQSLGQGLEFLIYFQGNSAPDKSGLPSDRFSAERTGGSVSTLTIQRTQQEDSAVYLCASSHNSYEQYFGPGTRLTVT.

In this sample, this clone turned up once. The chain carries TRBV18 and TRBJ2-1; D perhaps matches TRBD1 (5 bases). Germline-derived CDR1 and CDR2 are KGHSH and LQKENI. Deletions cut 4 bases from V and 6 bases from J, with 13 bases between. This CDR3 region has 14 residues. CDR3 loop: CASSQGVDLNEQFF. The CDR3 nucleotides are TGTGCCAGCTCACAAGGGGTTGATCTCAATGAGCAGTTCTTC.

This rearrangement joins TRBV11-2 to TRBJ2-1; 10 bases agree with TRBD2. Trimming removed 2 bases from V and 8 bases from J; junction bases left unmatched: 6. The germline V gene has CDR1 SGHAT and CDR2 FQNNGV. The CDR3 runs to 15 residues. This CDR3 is CASSLKAGGPHEQFF. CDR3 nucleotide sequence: TGTGCCAGCAGCTTAAAAGCGGGGGGGCCTCATGAGCAGTTCTTC.

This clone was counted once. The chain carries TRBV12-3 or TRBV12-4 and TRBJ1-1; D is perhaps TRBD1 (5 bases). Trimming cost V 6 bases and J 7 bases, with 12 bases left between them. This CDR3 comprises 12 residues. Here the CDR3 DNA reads TGTGCCAGCAGGACCTACAGGAATGAAGCTTTCTTT. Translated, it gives CASRTYRNEAFF.

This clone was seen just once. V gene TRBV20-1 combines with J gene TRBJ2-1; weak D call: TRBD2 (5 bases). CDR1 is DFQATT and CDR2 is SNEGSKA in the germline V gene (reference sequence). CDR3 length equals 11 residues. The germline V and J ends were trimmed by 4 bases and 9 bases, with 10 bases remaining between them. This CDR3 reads CSAKLVREQFF. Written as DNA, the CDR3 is TGCAGTGCTAAACTAGTTCGTGAGCAGTTCTTC.

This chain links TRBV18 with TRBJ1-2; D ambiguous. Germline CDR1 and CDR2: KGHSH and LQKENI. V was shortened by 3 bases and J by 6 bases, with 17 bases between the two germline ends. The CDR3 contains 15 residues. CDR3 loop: CASSPSSIQPDGYTF. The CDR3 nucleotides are TGTGCCAGCTCACCGAGTTCGATTCAACCTGATGGCTACACCTTC.

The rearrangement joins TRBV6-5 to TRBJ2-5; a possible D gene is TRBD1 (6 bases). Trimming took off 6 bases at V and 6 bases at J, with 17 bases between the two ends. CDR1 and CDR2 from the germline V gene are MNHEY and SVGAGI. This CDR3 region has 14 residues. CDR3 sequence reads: CASSQGQGIQTQYF. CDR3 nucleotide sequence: TGTGCCAGCAGCCAGGGGCAGGGGATACAGACCCAGTACTTC.

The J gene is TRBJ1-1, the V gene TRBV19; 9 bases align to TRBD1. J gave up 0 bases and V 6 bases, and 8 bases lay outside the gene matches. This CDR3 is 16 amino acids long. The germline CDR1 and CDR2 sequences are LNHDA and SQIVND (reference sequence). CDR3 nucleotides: TGTGCCAGTAGCCCCGACGACAGGGGGATGAACACTGAAGCTTTCTTT. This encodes CASSPDDRGMNTEAFF.

CDR3 protein: CASSQEGQGFHTEAFF. The CDR3 nucleotides read TGTGCCAGCAGCCAAGAGGGACAGGGCTTTCACACTGAAGCTTTCTTT. V usage is TRBV4-2 and J usage is TRBJ1-1, with 9 nucleotides matching TRBD1. Germline V lookup: CDR1 LGHNA, CDR2 YNFKEQ. V lost 0 bases and J lost 3; bases outside the gene matches: 5. This CDR3 region has 16 residues.

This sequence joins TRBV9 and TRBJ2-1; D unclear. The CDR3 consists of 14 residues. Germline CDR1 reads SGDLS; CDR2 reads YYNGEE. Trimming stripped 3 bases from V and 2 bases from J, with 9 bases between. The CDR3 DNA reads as TGTGCCAGCAGCGAGCGTATTACCTACAATGAGCAGTTCTTC. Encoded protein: CASSERITYNEQFF.

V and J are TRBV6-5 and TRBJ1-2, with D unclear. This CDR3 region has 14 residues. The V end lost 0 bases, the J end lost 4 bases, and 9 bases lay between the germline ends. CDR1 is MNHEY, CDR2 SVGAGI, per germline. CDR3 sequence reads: CASSYSRGSYGYTF. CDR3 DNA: TGTGCCAGCAGTTACTCGAGAGGGAGCTATGGCTACACCTTC.